The 27 T cell receptor beta chains given below trace back to one sample, sequenced in a study of response to subunit inactivated influenza vaccine. TCRdb re-analysed the RT-PCR reads in MiXCR, keeping a single row per CDR3 protein. The table has approximately 500,000 distinct CDR3 sequences, 14% seen once. Sequencing used PBMCs from blood, obtained 12 days after vaccination. The receptors shown here come from a man aged 45 to 65 who received an inactivated influenza vaccine.

The V and J genes are TRBV29-1 and TRBJ2-3, with a weak D call TRBD1 (6 bases). This CDR3 has 15 residues. Germline CDR1 and CDR2: SQVTM and ANQGSEA. V lost 6 bases and J 3 bases, leaving 19 bases between the germline ends. The CDR3 spells CSVTPLGQITDTQYF. DNA of the CDR3: TGCAGCGTCACCCCCCTCGGACAGATAACAGATACGCAGTATTTT.

V usage is TRBV12-3 or TRBV12-4 and J usage is TRBJ1-3; 9 bases agree with TRBD1. Germline trimming cut 6 bases from V and 2 bases from J; bases unmatched to any gene: 5. The CDR3 totals 15 residues. The chain's CDR3 is CASSPNRGPGNTIYF. CDR3 nucleotides: TGTGCCAGCAGCCCGAACAGGGGGCCTGGAAACACCATATATTTT.

The J gene is TRBJ2-4, the V gene TRBV12-3 or TRBV12-4; perhaps TRBD2 as D (6 bases). V was pared by 3 bases and J by 3 bases, with 9 bases between. This CDR3 comprises 14 residues. CDR3 in amino acids: CASSFQGGKNIQYF. CDR3 in DNA: TGTGCCAGCAGTTTCCAGGGAGGCAAAAACATTCAGTACTTC.

This clonotype was counted only a few times. The chain couples TRBV30 to TRBJ2-3; TRBD2 is a possible D gene (6 bases). This CDR3 has 16 amino acids. In germline, CDR1 is GTSNPN, CDR2 SVGIG (reference sequence). V was clipped by 1 base and J by 0 bases, with 14 bases between them. The CDR3 DNA is TGTGCCTGGAGTGATTTAGGAGGGCCTAGCACAGATACGCAGTATTTT. This codes for CAWSDLGGPSTDTQYF. Looking up the rest from reference TRBV30 and TRBJ2-3 gives the full variable domain: SQTIHQWPATLVQPVGSPLSLECTVEGTSNPNLYWYRQAAGRGLQLLFYSVGIGQISSEVPQNLSASRPQDRQFILSSKKLLLSDSGFYLCAWSDLGGPSTDTQYFGPGTRLTVL.

V is TRBV12-3 or TRBV12-4 and J is TRBJ2-1, with 9 bases matching TRBD2. J was trimmed by 15 bases and V by 2 bases; bases with no gene match: 11. The CDR3 sequence is 14 residues long. The CDR3, as DNA: TGTGCCAGCAGTTTATCAGCGGGGGGAAGGGAACGGTTCTTC. Residues: CASSLSAGGRERFF.

The J gene is TRBJ1-1, the V gene TRBV29-1, with D possibly TRBD1 on 6 matching bases. CDR1 and CDR2 (germline): SQVTM, ANQGSEA. The V and J ends lost 2 bases and 1 base respectively, with 17 bases between them. The CDR3 extends over 16 amino acids. The DNA of the CDR3 is TGCAGCGTTGAACGGGGGGCGATACGTGGGAACACTGAAGCTTTCTTT. It yields the protein CSVERGAIRGNTEAFF.

The chain combines TRBV4-2 with TRBJ2-1; 12 positions agree with TRBD2. CDR1 is LGHNA, CDR2 YNFKEQ, per germline. With V trimmed by 4 bases and J by 8 bases, 6 bases remained unmatched. CDR3 size: 15 residues. CDR3 sequence reads: CASSPTTSGSYEQFF. CDR3 bases: TGTGCCAGCAGCCCAACGACTAGCGGGAGTTATGAGCAGTTCTTC.

The chain recombines TRBV9 with TRBJ2-2, with TRBD1 matching over 8 bases. V shed 0 bases and J 5 bases; nucleotides not matched to a gene: 3. CDR1 and CDR2 (germline): SGDLS, YYNGEE. The CDR3 runs 15 residues. The CDR3 sequence is CASSVGQGRTGELFF. The CDR3 nucleotides are TGTGCCAGCAGCGTAGGACAGGGGCGGACCGGGGAGCTGTTTTTT.

The rearrangement joins TRBV14 to TRBJ1-1, with D unclear. The V gene's germline CDR1 is SGHDN and CDR2 FVKESK. There are 15 residues in the CDR3. Trimming pared 7 bases from V and 2 bases from J, leaving 17 bases between. CDR3 loop: CASTKLGQANTEAFF. The CDR3 nucleotides read TGTGCCAGCACCAAACTTGGGCAGGCTAACACTGAAGCTTTCTTT. Supplemented by reference TRBV14 and TRBJ1-1, the full variable domain reads EAGVTQFPSHSVIEKGQTVTLRCDPISGHDNLYWYRRVMGKEIKFLLHFVKESKQDESGMPNNRFLAERTGGTYSTLKVQPAELEDSGVYFCASTKLGQANTEAFFGQGTRLTVV.

This clonotype has only a few counts. J is TRBJ2-1 and V is TRBV7-9; TRBD2 matches 7 bases. V shed 5 bases, J shed 2 bases, and the junction held 0 bases outside the gene matches. Germline V gene data show CDR1 as SEHNR and CDR2 as FQNEAQ (reference sequence). The CDR3 covers 13 residues. The CDR3 DNA sequence: TGTGCCAGCAGCGCGGGGGCCTACAATGAGCAGTTCTTC. It codes for CASSAGAYNEQFF.

This clonotype appeared a few times. The chain links TRBV28 to TRBJ2-1; 11 bases fit TRBD2. The CDR3 consists of 15 residues. Trimming removed 5 bases from V and 9 bases from J; junction bases left unmatched: 9. The germline CDR1 and CDR2 sequences are MDHEN and SYDVKM. For the CDR3, the DNA is TGTGCCAGCAGTACCATAGCGGGGGGGCGTGCTGAGCAGTTCTTC. This gives the protein CASSTIAGGRAEQFF.

The chain carries TRBV20-1 and TRBJ2-5, with 9 nucleotides matching TRBD2. Per the germline V gene, CDR1 is DFQATT and CDR2 is SNEGSKA (reference sequence). The CDR3 has 16 residues. Trimming took 3 bases from V and 2 from J; bases not matched to a gene: 10. Here the CDR3 reads CSARASLAGGQETQYF. CDR3 bases: TGCAGTGCTAGGGCCTCACTAGCGGGTGGGCAAGAGACCCAGTACTTC.

This clonotype is a singleton in its sample. V and J are TRBV11-2 and TRBJ2-1; D gene ambiguous. Trimming removed 3 bases from V and 10 bases from J, with 10 bases in between. The CDR3 has 12 residues. In germline, CDR1 is SGHAT, CDR2 FQNNGV. This chain's CDR3 is CASSFRVKEQFF. The CDR3 DNA follows: TGTGCCAGCAGCTTTAGGGTCAAGGAGCAGTTCTTC.

This clonotype was observed a handful of times. This sequence joins TRBV15 and TRBJ2-7; 7 bases are a match to TRBD1. Germline values: CDR1 LNHNV, CDR2 YYDKDF (reference sequence). Losses at the gene ends were 0 bases for V and 7 bases for J; bases not matched to a gene: 9. This CDR3 spans 15 amino acids. CDR3 in amino acids: CATSRDGQVFEEQYF. The CDR3 nucleotides are TGTGCCACCAGCAGAGATGGACAGGTCTTTGAAGAGCAGTACTTC.

This clonotype has ten or more counts. This sequence joins TRBV7-9 and TRBJ1-6, with D perhaps matching TRBD1 (6 bases). Per the germline V gene, CDR1 is SEHNR and CDR2 is FQNEAQ (reference sequence). V lost 3 bases to trimming and J lost 3 bases, with 6 bases between them. The CDR3 contains 14 residues. The DNA of the CDR3 is TGTGCCAGCAGCTTGGGACACTATAATTCACCCCTCCACTTT. It codes for CASSLGHYNSPLHF.

This clonotype was seen a few times. The CDR3 DNA sequence: TGTGCCAGCAGCCCCCACCCGGGACTGGACCTCTTCTACGAGCAGTACTTC. Residues: CASSPHPGLDLFYEQYF. The rearrangement links TRBV11-2 to TRBJ2-7, with D possibly matching TRBD2 (6 bases). V dropped 5 bases and J dropped 3 bases, with 23 bases sitting between them. This CDR3 has 17 amino acids. Germline values: CDR1 SGHAT, CDR2 FQNNGV.

This clonotype came up a few times. The J gene is TRBJ2-3, the V gene TRBV2; a weak D match, TRBD2 (6 bases). The CDR3 length is 15 residues. From germline, CDR1 is SNHLY and CDR2 FYNNEI. The V end was cut by 6 bases, the J end by 7 bases, with 20 bases between. CDR3 sequence: CASSTGTPGRYTQYF. CDR3 DNA: TGTGCCAGCAGCACCGGGACCCCGGGGAGGTATACGCAGTATTTT.

The chain employs TRBV5-1 and TRBJ2-7; TRBD1 agrees at 7 bases. The CDR3 consists of 14 residues. CDR1 SGHRS and CDR2 YFSETQ come from the germline V gene. V was pared by 7 bases and J by 2 bases, with 9 bases of the junction left unmatched. The CDR3 loop is CASGRTDRAYEQYF. In nucleotides, the CDR3 is TGCGCCAGCGGACGGACCGACAGGGCCTACGAGCAGTACTTC. Combining the CDR3 with reference TRBV5-1 and TRBJ2-7 gives the whole variable domain KAGVTQTPRYLIKTRGQQVTLSCSPISGHRSVSWYQQTPGQGLQFLFEYFSETQRNKGNFPGRFSGRQFSNSRSEMNVSTLELGDSALYLCASGRTDRAYEQYFGPGTRLTVT.

This clonotype was observed a handful of times. As DNA, the CDR3 is TGCAGCGTTGACACCGGGAGATCCTACGAGCAGTACTTC. This translates into CSVDTGRSYEQYF. The V call is TRBV29-1, the J call TRBJ2-7; D perhaps matches TRBD2 (6 bases). This CDR3 has 13 residues. Looked up from germline, CDR1 is SQVTM and CDR2 is ANQGSEA. The V end lost 3 bases, the J end lost 1 base, and 10 bases lay between the germline ends.

J is TRBJ2-1 and V is TRBV24-1; D may correspond to TRBD1 or TRBD2 (5 bases each). CDR3 length: 15 amino acids. From germline, CDR1 is KGHDR and CDR2 SFDVKD. The V and J ends lost 2 bases and 6 bases respectively, with 13 bases between them. The CDR3 protein is CATSDYGTESNEQFF. The CDR3 coding sequence is TGTGCCACCAGTGATTATGGGACCGAGTCCAATGAGCAGTTCTTC.

The chain joins TRBV20-1 to TRBJ2-1; TRBD2 matches at 9 bases. The germline V gene has CDR1 DFQATT and CDR2 SNEGSKA (reference sequence). V lost 4 bases and J lost 3; bases outside the gene matches: 4. CDR3 length equals 14 residues. CDR3 bases: TGCAGTGCTACTAGCGGGGTATTCTACAATGAGCAGTTCTTC. It is translated as CSATSGVFYNEQFF.

At least ten counts were recorded for this clonotype. The chain recombines TRBV5-1 with TRBJ2-1; D is unresolved. CDR1 and CDR2 from the germline V gene are SGHRS and YFSETQ. V dropped 1 base and J dropped 8 bases, with 10 bases sitting between them. This CDR3 is 13 amino acids long. The CDR3 nucleotides are TGCGCCAGCAGCTTGCGTTCTCCTCATGAGCAGTTCTTC. Translating gives CASSLRSPHEQFF.

This clonotype appeared a few times. The J gene is TRBJ1-4, the V gene TRBV5-5, with a weak D call TRBD1 (5 bases). Germline CDR1 SGHKS, CDR2 YYEKEE (reference sequence). This CDR3 has 17 amino acids. Trimming stripped 1 base from V and 1 base from J, with 14 bases between. This CDR3 is CASSLSLGTRTNEKLFF. The CDR3 bases are TGTGCCAGCAGCTTGAGTCTGGGGACGCGAACTAATGAAAAACTGTTTTTT.

This clonotype was picked up a small number of times. This chain links TRBV12-3 or TRBV12-4 with TRBJ2-1, with TRBD2 as a possible D gene (6 bases). Trimming shortened V by 5 bases and J by 4 bases, and 12 bases separated the two germline ends. The CDR3 extends over 14 amino acids. DNA of the CDR3: TGTGCCAGCAGTCTTATGGGGGGTTACAATGAGCAGTTCTTC. This encodes CASSLMGGYNEQFF.

This clonotype was seen a handful of times. The chain carries TRBV10-3 and TRBJ1-3; TRBD1 is a possible D gene (5 bases). CDR1 and CDR2 (germline): ENHRY, SYGVKD. This CDR3 has 15 residues. Trimming removed 10 bases at V and 0 bases at J, with 16 bases between. CDR3 region: CATDGAGASGNTIYF. In DNA, the CDR3 is TGTGCCACCGATGGGGCGGGCGCCTCTGGAAACACCATATATTTT.

The chain is built from TRBV5-1 and TRBJ2-3; D uncertain. The CDR3 is 15 amino acids. Germline CDR1 and CDR2: SGHRS and YFSETQ. Trimming left V 0 bases short and J 1 base short, with 9 bases between. The CDR3 here is CASSLEGQRTDTQYF. In DNA, the CDR3 is TGCGCCAGCAGCTTGGAAGGTCAGCGCACAGATACGCAGTATTTT.

This clonotype was observed a handful of times. CDR3 coding DNA: TGTGCCTGGAGTGGGGAGGGAGGGGGCTACGAGCAGTACTTC. Amino acid sequence: CAWSGEGGGYEQYF. The genes are TRBV30 and TRBJ2-7; possibly TRBD2 for D (7 bases). The CDR3 runs 14 residues. Germline-derived CDR1 and CDR2 are GTSNPN and SVGIG (reference sequence). With 1 base removed from V and 3 bases from J, the gap between germline ends came to 13 bases.